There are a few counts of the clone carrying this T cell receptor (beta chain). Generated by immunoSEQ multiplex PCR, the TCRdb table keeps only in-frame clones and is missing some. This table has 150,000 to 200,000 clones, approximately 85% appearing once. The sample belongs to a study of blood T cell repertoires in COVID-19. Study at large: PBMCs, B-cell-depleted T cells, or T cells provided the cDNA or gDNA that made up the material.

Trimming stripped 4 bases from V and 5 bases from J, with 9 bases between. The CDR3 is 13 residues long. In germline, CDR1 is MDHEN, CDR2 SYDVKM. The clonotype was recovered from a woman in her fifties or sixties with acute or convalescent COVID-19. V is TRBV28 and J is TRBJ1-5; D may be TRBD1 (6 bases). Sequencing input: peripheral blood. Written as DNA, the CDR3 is TGTGCCAGCAGTTGGGGGCTTGATCAGCCCCAGCATTTT. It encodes CASSWGLDQPQHF.